This T cell receptor beta chain was recovered during a study of CD8 T cells in Susac syndrome. The CDR3 is made up of 15 amino acids. Germline V lookup: CDR1 SGHRS, CDR2 YFSETQ. Trimming cost V 4 bases and J 0 bases, with 14 bases left between them. Study outcomes and limitations: The CD4+ T cell repertoires, which came from Susac syndrome patients, showed no sign of clonal expansion.

RNA in amounts of about 0.5 to 1 ug was reverse transcribed with random hexamers. TCRdb re-called the immunoSEQ multiplex PCR reads through MiXCR, storing one row per CDR3 protein. The sample includes around 180,000 distinct CDR3 sequences, 90% to 95% of them seen just once. About this clonotype: The antigen is undetermined.

V usage is TRBV5-1 and J usage is TRBJ2-7, with D tentatively TRBD2 (8 bases). This sequence was found in a human donor with Susac syndrome. The sequenced sample consisted of CD4+ T cells from PBMCs. CDR3 region: CASSIAGQSSYEQYF. The CDR3 DNA follows: TGCGCCAGCAGCATAGCGGGACAGAGCTCCTACGAGCAGTACTTC.